This passage covers 30 T cell receptor beta chains from one sample sequenced in a study of T cell changes during pregnancy in multiple sclerosis. The repertoire was sequenced with immunoSEQ multiplex PCR; TCRdb's copy has only in-frame clones and lacks some. This table has approximately 83,000 clones, almost 95% appearing once. The sample consisted of peripheral blood, taken in the third trimester of pregnancy. All receptors come from a female donor with multiple sclerosis, enrolled in a pregnancy study.

About this clone: At one of its ends the junction is not consistent with the germline gene, which may arise from a read error. This chain links TRBV7-7 with TRBJ2-3; TRBD1 aligns across 11 bases. CDR3 length equals 15 residues. The V gene's germline CDR1 is SSHAT and CDR2 FNYEAQ (reference sequence). The CDR3 nucleotides are TGTGCTAGCAGCTTAGGACAGGGGGCCACAGATACGCAGTATTTT. Amino acid sequence: CASSLGQGATDTQYF.

J is TRBJ2-2 and V is TRBV27; TRBD2 matches at 14 bases. This CDR3 spans 18 amino acids. V lost 6 bases, J lost 0 bases, and 6 bases stayed unmatched. The germline CDR1 and CDR2 sequences are MNHEY and SMNVEV (reference sequence). The CDR3 nucleotides read TGTGCCAGCAGCAAGGGACTAGCGGGAGCGTCGAACACCGGGGAGCTGTTTTTT. Translated: CASSKGLAGASNTGELFF.

This clone appeared once. V gene TRBV19 combines with J gene TRBJ1-2; D perhaps matches TRBD1 (5 bases). CDR1 and CDR2 (germline): LNHDA, SQIVND (reference sequence). Trimming cost V 4 bases and J 1 base, with 7 bases left between them. The CDR3 length is 13 residues. The CDR3 loop reads CASSRQHNYGYTF. CDR3 sequence (DNA): TGTGCCAGTAGTAGACAGCATAACTATGGCTACACCTTC.

The chain recombines TRBV7-9 with TRBJ2-1, with D maybe TRBD2 (6 bases). Germline V gene data show CDR1 as SEHNR and CDR2 as FQNEAQ (reference sequence). The germline V and J ends were trimmed by 4 bases and 8 bases, with 15 bases remaining between them. This CDR3 spans 14 amino acids. The CDR3 region has the DNA TGTGCCAGCAGCTACCCACATCCGGGGGATGAGCAGTTCTTC. This gives the protein CASSYPHPGDEQFF.

The CDR3 protein is CASSFRNGETQYF. The DNA of the CDR3 is TGTGCCAGCAGTTTCAGAAACGGGGAGACCCAGTACTTC. The V gene is TRBV27, the J gene TRBJ2-5; D not certain. This CDR3 has 13 residues. Germline CDR1 is MNHEY and CDR2 is SMNVEV (reference sequence). The V end was cut by 3 bases, the J end by 5 bases, with 10 bases between.

This chain links TRBV10-3 with TRBJ2-1; D may be TRBD1 (6 bases). The V gene lost 0 bases and the J gene lost 4 bases, with 16 bases spanning the gap. CDR1 is ENHRY, CDR2 SYGVKD, per germline. The CDR3 spans 17 residues. CDR3: CAISESQGPVRYNEQFF. In DNA form, the CDR3 reads TGTGCCATCAGTGAGTCACAGGGCCCTGTGAGGTACAATGAGCAGTTCTTC.

This clone appeared once. This rearrangement joins TRBV5-5 to TRBJ2-2, with 7 bases that match TRBD1. This CDR3 is built from 16 residues. V dropped 4 bases and J dropped 1; count of bases not matched to a gene: 7. From germline, CDR1 is SGHKS and CDR2 YYEKEE (reference sequence). DNA for the CDR3: TGTGCCAGCAGCCTTACCGGGACAGAGAACACCGGGGAGCTGTTTTTT. Protein sequence: CASSLTGTENTGELFF. The whole variable domain, remainder taken from reference TRBV5-5 and TRBJ2-2, is DAGVTQSPTHLIKTRGQQVTLRCSPISGHKSVSWYQQVLGQGPQFIFQYYEKEERGRGNFPDRFSARQFPNYSSELNVNALLLGDSALYLCASSLTGTENTGELFFGEGSRLTVL.

V and J are TRBV7-8 and TRBJ2-7; D not certain. Trimming shortened V by 5 bases and J by 2 bases, and 13 bases separated the two germline ends. Per the germline V gene, CDR1 is SGHVS and CDR2 is FQNEAQ. The CDR3 length is 14 residues. The CDR3 coding sequence is TGTGCCAGCAGCAGAATTAGTTCGGCCTACGAGCAGTACTTC. Protein sequence: CASSRISSAYEQYF. Variable domain in full (rest from reference TRBV7-8 and TRBJ2-7): GAGVSQSPRYKVAKRGQDVALRCDPISGHVSLFWYQQALGQGPEFLTYFQNEAQLDKSGLPSDRFFAERPEGSVSTLKIQRTQQEDSAVYLCASSRISSAYEQYFGPGTRLTVT.

The CDR3 region is CASSDIYEQYF. The CDR3, as DNA: TGTGCCAGCAGTGACATTTACGAGCAGTACTTC. The chain uses TRBV28 and TRBJ2-7, with D uncertain. The length of the CDR3 is 11 residues. V was cut by 5 bases and J by 4 bases, with 6 bases left in between. The germline CDR1 and CDR2 sequences are MDHEN and SYDVKM.

The chain carries TRBV30 and TRBJ1-4; D possibly corresponds to TRBD1 (5 bases). Germline loops: CDR1 GTSNPN, CDR2 SVGIG (reference sequence). Deletions cut 0 bases from V and 7 bases from J, with 12 bases between. The CDR3 spans 14 residues. CDR3 residues: CAWSVGQGTEKLFF. In DNA form, the CDR3 reads TGTGCCTGGAGTGTGGGGCAAGGAACTGAAAAACTGTTTTTT.

The rearrangement uses TRBV5-1 and TRBJ2-3, with 12 bases that match TRBD2. V trimming: 2 bases; J trimming: 0 bases; junction bases outside the gene matches: 1. In germline, CDR1 is SGHRS, CDR2 YFSETQ. This CDR3 region has 16 residues. This CDR3 reads CASSLGLAGSTDTQYF. CDR3 bases: TGCGCCAGCAGCTTAGGACTAGCGGGAAGCACAGATACGCAGTATTTT. The full variable domain, rest sourced from reference TRBV5-1 and TRBJ2-3, is KAGVTQTPRYLIKTRGQQVTLSCSPISGHRSVSWYQQTPGQGLQFLFEYFSETQRNKGNFPGRFSGRQFSNSRSEMNVSTLELGDSALYLCASSLGLAGSTDTQYFGPGTRLTVL.

V is TRBV28 and J is TRBJ1-2; 7 bases fit TRBD1. Germline CDR1 and CDR2: MDHEN and SYDVKM. CDR3 length: 14 residues. Losses at the gene ends were 6 bases for V and 4 bases for J; bases not matched to a gene: 8. Here the CDR3 reads CASRPRGAGYGYTF. CDR3 DNA sequence: TGTGCCAGCAGACCCAGGGGGGCGGGCTATGGCTACACCTTC.

The chain uses TRBV5-4 and TRBJ1-1; the match to TRBD1 covers 8 bases. CDR1 SGHNT and CDR2 YYREEE come from the germline V gene (reference sequence). V lost 0 bases and J lost 8; bases outside the gene matches: 0. CDR3 length equals 12 residues. DNA for the CDR3: TGTGCCAGCAGCTTGGACAGGGGGGAAGCTTTCTTT. Its protein is CASSLDRGEAFF. Full variable domain (remainder filled in from reference TRBV5-4 and TRBJ1-1): ETGVTQSPTHLIKTRGQQVTLRCSSQSGHNTVSWYQQALGQGPQFIFQYYREEENGRGNFPPRFSGLQFPNYSSELNVNALELDDSALYLCASSLDRGEAFFGQGTRLTVV.

This clone has just a few counts. The chain combines TRBV5-1 with TRBJ1-5, with a tentative D call TRBD1 (6 bases). This CDR3 comprises 13 residues. The V gene's germline CDR1 is SGHRS and CDR2 YFSETQ. Trimming took off 2 bases at V and 5 bases at J, with 8 bases between the two ends. CDR3 loop: CASSFEGDQPQHF. The CDR3, as DNA: TGCGCCAGCAGCTTCGAGGGGGATCAGCCCCAGCATTTT.

The chain carries TRBV7-8 and TRBJ1-5; 9 bases match TRBD1. Germline lookup yields CDR1 SGHVS and CDR2 FQNEAQ. Trimming cost V 1 base and J 4 bases; bases outside gene matches: 11. The CDR3 is 18 residues long. Here the CDR3 DNA reads TGTGCCAGCAGCTTAGATGGGACAGGGCTTGGGGGGAATCAGCCCCAGCATTTT. This sequence encodes CASSLDGTGLGGNQPQHF.

The V call is TRBV28, the J call TRBJ2-7; 7 bases are shared with TRBD1. J gave up 2 bases and V 3 bases, and 4 bases lay outside the gene matches. CDR1 is MDHEN and CDR2 is SYDVKM in the germline V gene. The CDR3 length is 14 residues. CDR3: CASSLGRGPYEQYF. In DNA, the CDR3 is TGTGCCAGCAGTTTGGGTAGGGGGCCCTACGAGCAGTACTTC.

The chain recombines TRBV29-1 with TRBJ2-7; TRBD1 matches at 8 bases. Losses at the gene ends were 4 bases for V and 5 bases for J; bases not matched to a gene: 4. CDR1 is SQVTM, CDR2 ANQGSEA, per germline. The CDR3 runs 12 residues. The DNA of the CDR3 is TGCAGCGTTGTATCAGGGGGCAACGAGCAGTACTTC. Its translation: CSVVSGGNEQYF.

The gene calls are TRBV14 and TRBJ1-3, with D perhaps TRBD1 (5 bases). The CDR3 contains 15 residues. The germline V gene encodes CDR1 SGHDN and CDR2 FVKESK. Trimming shortened V by 0 bases and J by 3 bases, and 9 bases separated the two germline ends. The CDR3 nucleotides are TGTGCCAGCAGCCAAGATTGGGGCTTTGGAAACACCATATATTTT. This translates into CASSQDWGFGNTIYF. The full variable domain, in which reference TRBV14 and TRBJ1-3 provide the parts outside the CDR3, is EAGVTQFPSHSVIEKGQTVTLRCDPISGHDNLYWYRRVMGKEIKFLLHFVKESKQDESGMPNNRFLAERTGGTYSTLKVQPAELEDSGVYFCASSQDWGFGNTIYFGEGSWLTVV.

The gene calls are TRBV18 and TRBJ1-2; tentatively, D is TRBD1 (5 bases). Germline V gives CDR1 KGHSH, CDR2 LQKENI. V was cut by 1 base and J by 3 bases, with 12 bases left in between. CDR3 length: 15 amino acids. In nucleotides, the CDR3 is TGTGCCAGCTCACCACAGCCGACCAGGGACTATGGCTACACCTTC. Its translation is CASSPQPTRDYGYTF.

This sequence joins TRBV2 and TRBJ2-2; 7 bases fit TRBD1. Germline V lookup: CDR1 SNHLY, CDR2 FYNNEI. The J segment lost 6 bases and the V segment lost 6 bases, leaving 10 bases of the junction unmatched. This CDR3 has 15 residues. Here the CDR3 reads CASRVDRVQAGELFF. CDR3 coding DNA: TGTGCCAGCAGGGTAGACAGGGTGCAGGCCGGGGAGCTGTTTTTT.

The chain uses TRBV5-1 and TRBJ2-2; TRBD2 agrees at 13 bases. Unmatched junction bases numbered 2, after V lost 2 bases and J lost 1 base. The CDR3 loop spans 17 amino acids. Per the germline V gene, CDR1 is SGHRS and CDR2 is YFSETQ. The CDR3 DNA reads TGCGCCAGCAGCTTAAGGACTAGCGGGAGGAACACCGGGGAGCTGTTTTTT. Protein sequence: CASSLRTSGRNTGELFF.

A few counts support this clone. The rearrangement uses TRBV6-1 and TRBJ1-2, with TRBD1 matching 9 bases. This CDR3 region has 14 residues. Germline lookup yields CDR1 MNHNS and CDR2 SASEGT. The J segment lost 4 bases and the V segment lost 0 bases, leaving 0 bases of the junction unmatched. This CDR3 is CASSEAGQGYGYTF. The CDR3 nucleotides read TGTGCCAGCAGTGAAGCGGGACAGGGCTATGGCTACACCTTC.

The J gene is TRBJ2-5, the V gene TRBV30; D ambiguous. The CDR3 is 11 residues long. The V gene's germline CDR1 is GTSNPN and CDR2 SVGIG (reference sequence). The V and J ends lost 1 base and 7 bases respectively, with 7 bases between them. Here the CDR3 reads CAWSGAGTQYF. The CDR3 DNA reads TGTGCCTGGAGTGGGGCAGGGACCCAGTACTTC. Full variable domain (missing parts from reference TRBV30 and TRBJ2-5): SQTIHQWPATLVQPVGSPLSLECTVEGTSNPNLYWYRQAAGRGLQLLFYSVGIGQISSEVPQNLSASRPQDRQFILSSKKLLLSDSGFYLCAWSGAGTQYFGPGTRLLVL.

The chain has TRBV7-9 and TRBJ1-1, with a tentative D call TRBD1 (6 bases). Germline V lookup: CDR1 SEHNR, CDR2 FQNEAQ (reference sequence). The germline V and J ends were trimmed by 3 bases and 1 base, with 18 bases remaining between them. The CDR3 runs to 17 residues. The CDR3 DNA follows: TGTGCCAGCAGCTTGTTCTTCGCCGGGACAACGAACACTGAAGCTTTCTTT. Protein: CASSLFFAGTTNTEAFF.

The chain couples TRBV29-1 to TRBJ1-2; a weak D match, TRBD1 (6 bases). Trimming pared 5 bases from V and 6 bases from J, leaving 13 bases between. Germline CDR1 is SQVTM and CDR2 is ANQGSEA. CDR3 length equals 12 residues. Written as DNA, the CDR3 is TGCAGCGTTCAGCAGGGGCTAGATGGCTACACCTTC. This encodes CSVQQGLDGYTF.

This clone was counted only a few times. V is TRBV25-1 and J is TRBJ1-1, with 9 bases aligning to TRBD1. CDR3 length: 14 residues. V shed 3 bases and J 3 bases; nucleotides not matched to a gene: 2. Germline CDR1 and CDR2: MGHDK and SYGVNS. Here the CDR3 DNA reads TGTGCCAGCAGTGAGGGACAGGGCCACACTGAAGCTTTCTTT. Translated: CASSEGQGHTEAFF.

This clone has only one observation. The chain combines TRBV2 with TRBJ2-7; TRBD2 matches 11 bases. The CDR3 consists of 15 residues. Germline V gives CDR1 SNHLY, CDR2 FYNNEI. The trim removed 6 bases at V and 5 bases at J, leaving 9 bases unmatched. The CDR3: CASSSTSGIEDEQYF. DNA of the CDR3: TGTGCCAGCAGCTCGACTAGCGGGATAGAAGACGAGCAGTACTTC.

This clone was observed a single time. This chain joins TRBV6-5 and TRBJ2-5; possible D gene TRBD1, 6 bases. V gave up 6 bases and J gave up 3 bases, with 8 bases separating them. The CDR3 sequence is 12 residues long. CDR1 and CDR2 from the germline V gene are MNHEY and SVGAGI. This CDR3 reads CASSRGKETQYF. CDR3 in DNA: TGTGCCAGCAGCAGGGGAAAAGAGACCCAGTACTTC.

V is TRBV13 and J is TRBJ1-4; D possibly corresponds to TRBD1 (5 bases). This CDR3 comprises 19 residues. Per germline, CDR1 PRHDT and CDR2 FYEKMQ (reference sequence). V was clipped by 6 bases and J by 0 bases, with 23 bases between them. This CDR3 is CASSRLTGGGLATNEKLFF. The CDR3 bases are TGTGCCAGCAGTCGGCTCACCGGGGGAGGACTCGCAACTAATGAAAAACTGTTTTTT.

The J gene is TRBJ1-1, the V gene TRBV7-6; D may be TRBD1 (5 bases). Trimming took off 5 bases at V and 0 bases at J, with 10 bases between the two ends. Germline values: CDR1 SGHVS, CDR2 FNYEAQ. CDR3 length equals 14 residues. The CDR3 loop reads CASSKGFMNTEAFF. The CDR3 nucleotides are TGTGCCAGCAGCAAGGGGTTCATGAACACTGAAGCTTTCTTT. The full variable domain, with the rest looked up from reference TRBV7-6 and TRBJ1-1, is GAGVSQSPRYKVTKRGQDVALRCDPISGHVSLYWYRQALGQGPEFLTYFNYEAQQDKSGLPNDRFSAERPEGSISTLTIQRTEQRDSAMYRCASSKGFMNTEAFFGQGTRLTVV.